Following are 5 T cell receptor beta chains from one sample sequenced in a study of identical twins. TCRdb fed the 5' RACE reads into MiXCR, producing one record per CDR3 protein. This sample has 150,000 or so distinct CDR3 sequences, with roughly 3.2% found just once. Sample: memory T cells sorted from blood. The receptors were sampled from a man aged 18 to 30 in good health.

This clonotype was detected ten times or more. This rearrangement joins TRBV5-1 to TRBJ2-1; possibly TRBD1 or TRBD2 for D (5 bases each). The germline V and J ends were trimmed by 3 bases and 0 bases, with 10 bases remaining between them. Germline-derived CDR1 and CDR2 are SGHRS and YFSETQ. This CDR3 spans 15 amino acids. The DNA for the CDR3 is TGCGCCAGCAGCTCGGACACTAGCTCCTACAATGAGCAGTTCTTC. Amino acid sequence: CASSSDTSSYNEQFF.

This clonotype was recorded many times. The rearrangement links TRBV9 to TRBJ2-7; TRBD2 aligns across 9 bases. The CDR3 length is 18 residues. With V trimmed by 0 bases and J by 2 bases, 12 bases remained unmatched. CDR1 SGDLS and CDR2 YYNGEE come from the germline V gene. The CDR3 region has the DNA TGTGCCAGCAGCGTAGGGTTAAGCGGGAGGCTCACTACCTACGAGCAGTACTTC. This sequence encodes CASSVGLSGRLTTYEQYF.

The chain joins TRBV7-8 to TRBJ2-7; 9 positions match TRBD2. V lost 2 bases to trimming and J lost 5 bases; unmatched junction nucleotides: 7. Germline CDR1 and CDR2: SGHVS and FQNEAQ. The CDR3 totals 15 residues. The CDR3 loop reads CASSLMASGINEQYF. In nucleotides, the CDR3 is TGTGCCAGCAGCTTAATGGCTAGCGGGATAAACGAGCAGTACTTC.

This clonotype was detected ten times or more. V usage is TRBV20-1 and J usage is TRBJ2-5; no firm D call. Trimming cost V 4 bases and J 5 bases, with 11 bases left between them. CDR1 is DFQATT and CDR2 is SNEGSKA in the germline V gene (reference sequence). This CDR3 comprises 12 residues. CDR3 coding DNA: TGCAGTGCTATGGGTGTAGAGGAGACCCAGTACTTC. Encoded protein: CSAMGVEETQYF.

This clonotype occurred many times. The CDR3 protein is CASSLLLLTTGGSYEQYF. CDR3 bases: TGTGCCAGCAGTTTGCTGCTCCTCACGACAGGGGGCTCCTACGAGCAGTACTTC. The rearrangement links TRBV28 to TRBJ2-7; 9 nucleotides align to TRBD1. Unmatched junction bases numbered 12, after V lost 3 bases and J lost 0 bases. Germline values: CDR1 MDHEN, CDR2 SYDVKM. CDR3 length: 18 amino acids.